This T cell receptor beta chain is from a study of T cells in localized non-small cell lung cancer. This clone came up a few times. Investigators took adjacent lung free of atypia at least 2 cm from the tumor margin. The CDR3 length is 13 residues. From germline, CDR1 is LGHNT and CDR2 FRNRAP. TCRdb keeps only in-frame clones here, not all; method: immunoSEQ multiplex PCR. The data show roughly 1,000 clones, about 24% seen once. The chain has TRBV12-5 and TRBJ1-5; D perhaps matches TRBD1 (6 bases). The source was normal lung tissue next to the tumor, collected before any cancer treatment. This sequence was found in a male donor at least 60 years old with stage II squamous cell lung carcinoma. CDR3 sequence: CASRGQTNQPQHF. The CDR3 DNA reads as TGTGCCAGCCGGGGGCAGACAAATCAGCCCCAGCATTTT.